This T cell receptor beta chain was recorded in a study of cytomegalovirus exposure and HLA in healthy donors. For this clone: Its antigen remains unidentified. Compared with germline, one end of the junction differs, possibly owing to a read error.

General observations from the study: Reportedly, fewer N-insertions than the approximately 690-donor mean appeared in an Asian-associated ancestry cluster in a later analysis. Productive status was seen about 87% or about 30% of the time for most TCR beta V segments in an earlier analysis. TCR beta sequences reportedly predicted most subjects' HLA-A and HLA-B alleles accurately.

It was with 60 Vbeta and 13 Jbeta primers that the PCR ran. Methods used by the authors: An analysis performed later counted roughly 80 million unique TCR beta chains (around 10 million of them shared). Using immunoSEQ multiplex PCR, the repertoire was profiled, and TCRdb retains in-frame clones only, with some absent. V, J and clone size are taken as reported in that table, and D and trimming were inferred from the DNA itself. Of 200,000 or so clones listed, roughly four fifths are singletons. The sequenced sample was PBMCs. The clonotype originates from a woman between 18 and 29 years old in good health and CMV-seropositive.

CDR3 coding DNA: TGCGCCAGCAGCCAAGCTATAGCAGGGAACTCTGGGGCCAACGGCCTGACTTTC. Amino acid sequence: CASSQAIAGNSGANGLTF. This sequence joins TRBV4-1 and TRBJ2-6; weak D call: TRBD1 (5 bases). CDR1 and CDR2 (germline): MGHRA, YSYEKL. The length of the CDR3 is 18 residues.